This TCR beta chain was observed in a study of T cells in Graves' hyperthyroidism and ophthalmopathy. Authors of the study amplified TCR beta CDR3 regions from RNA transcripts. A set of HTBI primers served as the primers for a first-round RT-PCR of the TCR CDR3. TCRdb analysed the multiplex PCR reads with MiXCR anew, one entry per CDR3 protein. The sample records more than 550,000 distinct CDR3 sequences, roughly a sixth being singletons. This clonotype came up a few times. What it recognizes is unknown. Graves' hyperthyroidism was deemed stable absent ophthalmopathy progression within 18 months. Trimming took off 2 bases at V and 7 bases at J, with 9 bases between the two ends. This CDR3 region has 14 residues. Germline values: CDR1 MDHEN, CDR2 SYDVKM. Overall study findings and caveats: From stable hyperthyroidism, ophthalmopathy was separated by a 13 V-J model. Ophthalmopathy was identified by the model a median approximately 6.4 months ahead of onset.

V gene TRBV28 combines with J gene TRBJ1-6, with D uncertain. The specimen was blood. The sequence came from a man over 45 with Graves' hyperthyroidism. The CDR3 spells CASSLAAPNSPLHF. The CDR3 DNA is TGTGCCAGCAGTTTAGCAGCGCCAAATTCACCCCTCCACTTT.